The clone carrying this T cell receptor (beta chain) was detected only a few times. Antigen unknown. Per germline, CDR1 SGHRS and CDR2 YFSETQ. This CDR3 is 15 amino acids long. Germline trimming cut 0 bases from V and 5 bases from J; bases unmatched to any gene: 4. The sample comes from a study of cytomegalovirus exposure and HLA in healthy donors. Study results and caveats: Only CMV serostatus was available as immune exposure information.

Researchers ran the PCR with 60 Vbeta and 13 Jbeta primers. The repertoire was sequenced with immunoSEQ multiplex PCR; TCRdb's copy has only in-frame clones and lacks some. The sample gives some 140,000 clones, less than 85% of which show up once; 8.8% is in the top ten. The J gene is TRBJ2-1, the V gene TRBV5-1; TRBD2 matches 8 bases. This receptor was taken from a woman in her 50s in good health and CMV-seropositive. Sequencing input: PBMCs. The DNA of the CDR3 is TGCGCCAGCAGCTTGGCGTCTAGCGGGCACAATGAGCAGTTCTTC. Its protein product is CASSLASSGHNEQFF.